This is a list of T cell receptor beta chains from one sample in a study of cytotoxic CD8 clonotypes in ibrutinib-treated CLL. Method: immunoSEQ multiplex PCR; TCRdb's copy keeps in-frame clones and lacks some. The table includes under 300,000 clones, 70% detected once. The input for sequencing was PBMCs, taken after 24 months of ibrutinib treatment. The origin of the receptors is a human donor with chronic lymphocytic leukemia. CDR3s include the opening cysteine and the closing phenylalanine or tryptophan. D genes are given only for firm matches. Part of the rows lack a size; the others show once, few, many or a class for expanded clones.

CDR3,DNA,J,V,D,size
CASSLKTGGEQFF,TGTGCCAGCAGCCTAAAGACAGGGGGAGAGCAGTTCTTC,TRBJ2-1,TRBV7-2,TRBD1,NA
CASSIEDREDQPQHF,TGTGCCAGTAGTATTGAGGACAGGGAAGATCAGCCCCAGCATTTT,TRBJ1-5,TRBV19,TRBD1,once
CASSPLGGTQYF,TGTGCCAGCAGCCCCCTAGGCGGTACGCAGTATTTT,TRBJ2-3,TRBV7-6,NA,NA
CASTRASGIRGTDTQYF,TGTGCCAGCACTAGGGCTAGCGGGATAAGGGGCACAGATACGCAGTATTTT,TRBJ2-3,TRBV28,TRBD2,NA
CSVLGHSGSMDNEQFF,TGCAGCGTTCTAGGGCATAGCGGGAGTATGGACAATGAGCAGTTCTTC,TRBJ2-1,TRBV29-1,TRBD2,NA
CASSLSQDSRAQYF,TGTGCCAGCAGCTTATCCCAGGACTCGCGCGCGCAGTACTTC,TRBJ2-7,TRBV11-2,NA,NA
CASRGGGLNEKLFF,TGTGCCAGCAGGGGAGGAGGATTAAATGAAAAACTGTTTTTT,TRBJ1-4,TRBV27,NA,NA
CASSRVEPDTQYF,TGTGCCAGTAGCAGGGTTGAGCCAGATACGCAGTATTTT,TRBJ2-3,TRBV19,NA,NA
CSAKRGRGYTF,TGCAGCGCGAAGAGGGGGCGAGGCTACACCTTC,TRBJ1-2,TRBV29-1,TRBD1,NA
CASSPPGQRYEQYF,TGTGCCAGCTCACCACCGGGACAGAGATACGAGCAGTACTTC,TRBJ2-7,TRBV18,TRBD1,NA
CASSEGRPHYGYTF,TGTGCCAGCAGTGAGGGGAGGCCCCACTATGGCTACACCTTC,TRBJ1-2,TRBV2,NA,many
CASSPRDTNNEQFF,TGTGCCAGCAGTCCACGGGATACCAACAATGAGCAGTTCTTC,TRBJ2-1,TRBV27,NA,NA
CATGAGAGETQYF,TGTGCCACCGGTGCAGGGGCTGGGGAGACCCAGTACTTC,TRBJ2-5,TRBV25-1,NA,NA
CASRTMQGSGGYTF,TGCGCCAGCAGGACAATGCAGGGGAGTGGTGGCTACACCTTC,TRBJ1-2,TRBV5-1,NA,NA
CASSWGPTGSGETQYF,TGTGCCAGCAGCTGGGGACCGACAGGATCCGGGGAGACCCAGTACTTC,TRBJ2-5,TRBV2,NA,NA
CSVEGVQGGAYNEQFF,TGCAGCGTTGAAGGGGTTCAGGGTGGAGCCTACAATGAGCAGTTCTTC,TRBJ2-1,TRBV29-1,NA,NA
CSVGADTSGNTIYF,TGCAGCGTTGGCGCGGACACATCTGGAAACACCATATATTTT,TRBJ1-3,TRBV29-1,NA,few
CASSLEGGVETQYF,TGTGCCAGCAGCTTGGAGGGGGGTGTGGAGACCCAGTACTTC,TRBJ2-5,TRBV5-4,NA,NA
CASSFYFPLYEQYF,TGTGCCAGCAGCTTTTACTTCCCCCTCTACGAGCAGTACTTC,TRBJ2-7,TRBV11-2,NA,NA
CASSSQGAYGYTF,TGTGCCAGCAGCTCCCAGGGGGCGTATGGCTACACCTTC,TRBJ1-2,TRBV11-2,TRBD1,once
CASSLRGGDNQPQHF,TGTGCCAGCAGCTTACGGGGAGGGGACAATCAGCCCCAGCATTTT,TRBJ1-5,TRBV7-9,NA,NA
CASSLSSRETQYF,TGTGCCAGCAGCTTAAGCAGCCGAGAGACCCAGTACTTC,TRBJ2-5,TRBV7-8,NA,NA
CASSLESAGYEQYF,TGCGCCAGCAGCTTGGAATCTGCAGGGTACGAGCAGTACTTC,TRBJ2-7,TRBV5-1,NA,NA
CASRSMGQNTEAFF,TGTGCCAGCAGAAGCATGGGGCAGAACACTGAAGCTTTCTTT,TRBJ1-1,TRBV2,NA,NA
CASTSAGGSGETQYF,TGTGCCAGCACTTCAGCGGGAGGGTCGGGGGAGACCCAGTACTTC,TRBJ2-5,TRBV28,TRBD2,NA
CATSRDRAGTGETDTQYF,TGTGCCACCAGCAGAGACCGAGCCGGGACAGGTGAGACAGATACGCAGTATTTT,TRBJ2-3,TRBV15,TRBD1,NA
CASSSGNIQYF,TGTGCCAGCAGCTCGGGAAACATTCAGTACTTC,TRBJ2-4,TRBV5-5,NA,NA
CSVDPGAQETQYF,TGCAGCGTTGACCCCGGGGCTCAAGAGACCCAGTACTTC,TRBJ2-5,TRBV29-1,NA,NA
CASSATRNTEAFF,TGTGCCAGCAGTGCCACAAGGAACACTGAAGCTTTCTTT,TRBJ1-1,TRBV6-4,NA,NA
CASSHKYLAGGTGELFF,TGTGCCAGCAGCCACAAATACCTAGCGGGGGGAACCGGGGAGCTGTTTTTT,TRBJ2-2,TRBV13,TRBD2,NA
CSYGTGNTGELFF,TGCAGTTATGGGACGGGCAACACCGGGGAGCTGTTTTTT,TRBJ2-2,TRBV29-1,NA,NA
CASIPGQGYNEQFF,TGTGCCAGCATCCCGGGACAGGGGTACAATGAGCAGTTCTTC,TRBJ2-1,TRBV11-2,TRBD1,NA
CASSQDLGYNEKLFF,TGTGCCAGCAGCCAAGATCTGGGATATAATGAAAAACTGTTTTTT,TRBJ1-4,TRBV14,NA,NA
CAWTFYRHYGYTF,TGTGCCTGGACCTTCTACAGGCACTATGGCTACACCTTC,TRBJ1-2,TRBV30,NA,few
CASNRDSPLEEEQYF,TGTGCCAGCAACAGAGACAGTCCCCTCGAAGAGGAGCAGTACTTC,TRBJ2-7,TRBV7-8,NA,NA
CASRIAGSYEQYF,TGTGCCAGCAGAATAGCGGGTAGCTACGAGCAGTACTTC,TRBJ2-7,TRBV6-5,TRBD2,NA
CASSLDRTYEQYF,TGTGCCAGCAGCTTAGACAGGACCTACGAGCAGTACTTC,TRBJ2-7,TRBV7-9,NA,NA
CASSLGTSGNYEQYF,TGTGCCAGCAGCTTAGGGACTAGCGGCAACTACGAGCAGTACTTC,TRBJ2-7,TRBV7-2,TRBD2,few
CASSPTPSNEQFF,TGTGCCAGCTCACCGACCCCTTCCAATGAGCAGTTCTTC,TRBJ2-1,TRBV18,NA,NA
CASSSKETQYF,TGTGCCAGCAGTTCCAAAGAGACCCAGTACTTC,TRBJ2-5,TRBV25-1,NA,few
CASSWTPPDTQYF,TGTGCCAGCTCATGGACCCCCCCAGATACGCAGTATTTT,TRBJ2-3,TRBV11-2,NA,NA
CASSLPEGGLRDIQYF,TGTGCCAGCAGCTTACCCGAGGGGGGGTTAAGAGACATTCAGTACTTC,TRBJ2-4,TRBV7-9,NA,NA
CASTVGGNEQFF,TGTGCCAGCACCGTCGGAGGGAATGAGCAGTTCTTC,TRBJ2-1,TRBV6-5,NA,NA
CASSPRPRPSGRETQYF,TGTGCCAGCAGTCCGCGCCCAAGGCCTAGCGGGAGGGAGACCCAGTACTTC,TRBJ2-5,TRBV28,TRBD2,few
CASTPVATEAFF,TGTGCCAGCACCCCCGTTGCCACTGAAGCTTTCTTT,TRBJ1-1,TRBV28,NA,NA
CASSQDRGTRSYTF,TGCGCCAGCAGCCAGGACAGGGGGACGAGAAGCTACACCTTC,TRBJ1-2,TRBV4-3,TRBD1,NA
CASSSRAVNTGELFF,TGCGCCAGCAGCTCTCGGGCGGTCAACACCGGGGAGCTGTTTTTT,TRBJ2-2,TRBV5-1,NA,NA
CASSIRRVLTEDEKLFF,TGTGCCAGTAGTATCAGGCGGGTTTTGACGGAGGATGAAAAACTGTTTTTT,TRBJ1-4,TRBV19,NA,NA
CAISTGTKTYEQYF,TGTGCCATCAGTACCGGGACAAAAACCTACGAGCAGTACTTC,TRBJ2-7,TRBV10-3,NA,NA
CASTRLGADEKLFF,TGTGCCAGCACTAGGTTGGGGGCGGATGAAAAACTGTTTTTT,TRBJ1-4,TRBV6-6,NA,NA
CAWSDAGETQYF,TGTGCCTGGAGTGACGCGGGAGAGACCCAGTACTTC,TRBJ2-5,TRBV30,NA,NA
CASSVALAGDNEQFF,TGTGCCAGCAGCGTAGCCCTAGCGGGGGACAATGAGCAGTTCTTC,TRBJ2-1,TRBV9,TRBD2,NA
CASSLGAANPPGSLYEQYF,TGTGCCAGCAGCTTGGGTGCGGCTAACCCCCCGGGGAGTCTCTACGAGCAGTACTTC,TRBJ2-7,TRBV5-6,NA,NA